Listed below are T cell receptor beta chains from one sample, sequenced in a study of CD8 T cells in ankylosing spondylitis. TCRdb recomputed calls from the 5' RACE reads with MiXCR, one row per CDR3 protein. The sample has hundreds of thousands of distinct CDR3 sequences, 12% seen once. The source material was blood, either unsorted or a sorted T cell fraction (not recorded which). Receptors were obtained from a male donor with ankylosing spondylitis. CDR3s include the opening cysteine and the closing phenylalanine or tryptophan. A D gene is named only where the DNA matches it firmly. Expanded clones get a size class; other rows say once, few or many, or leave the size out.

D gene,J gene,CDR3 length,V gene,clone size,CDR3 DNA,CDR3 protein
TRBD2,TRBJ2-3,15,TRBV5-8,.,TGTGCCAGCAGCTTGGCGCGGTCTAGCGGCCATACGCAGTATTTT,CASSLARSSGHTQYF
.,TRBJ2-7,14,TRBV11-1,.,TGTGCCAGCAGCTGGACCGATGGGGATGACGAGCAGTACTTC,CASSWTDGDDEQYF
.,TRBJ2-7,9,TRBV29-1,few,TGCAGCGTTGGGGCAGAGGAGTACTTC,CSVGAEEYF
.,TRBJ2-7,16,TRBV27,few,TGTGCCAGCAGTTTTAGTTGGCAGGGAGTCTCCTACGAGCAGTACTTC,CASSFSWQGVSYEQYF
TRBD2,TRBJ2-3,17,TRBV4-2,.,TGTGCCAGCAGCCAATTTCCGGGACTAGAGGTAACAGATACGCAGTATTTT,CASSQFPGLEVTDTQYF
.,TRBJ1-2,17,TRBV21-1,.,TGTGCCAGCACCCCCGGGAGGGACAAAGTCGATAACTATGGCTACACCTTC,CASTPGRDKVDNYGYTF
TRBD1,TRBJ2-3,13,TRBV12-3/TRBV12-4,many,TGTGCCAGCAGGCCAGGGGGCGGGAATACGCAGTATTTT,CASRPGGGNTQYF
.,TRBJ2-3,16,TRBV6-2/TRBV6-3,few,TGTGCCAGCAGCCGGACCCTAGCGAGAAGCACAGATACGCAGTATTTT,CASSRTLARSTDTQYF
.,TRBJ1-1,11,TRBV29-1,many,TGCAGCGCCCTAAACACCGATGAAGCTTTCTTT,CSALNTDEAFF
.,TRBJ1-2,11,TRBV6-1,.,TGTGCCAGCAGTGCGAGGTATGGCTACACCTTC,CASSARYGYTF
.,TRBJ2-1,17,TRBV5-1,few,TGCGCCAGCAGCTTGGAGCTTGGGACACAGAATTACAATGAGCAGTTCTTC,CASSLELGTQNYNEQFF
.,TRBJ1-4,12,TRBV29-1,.,TGCAGCGTAGGAGAGCGGGCCTTTGGACTGTTTTTT,CSVGERAFGLFF
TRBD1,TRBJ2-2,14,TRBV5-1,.,TGCGCCAGCAGCAGAGACAGGGGGTTCGGGGAGCTGTTTTTT,CASSRDRGFGELFF
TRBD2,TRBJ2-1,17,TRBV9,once,TGTGCCAGCAGCGTAGCCCCACTAGCGGGGGGGCGGAATGAGCAGTTCTTC,CASSVAPLAGGRNEQFF
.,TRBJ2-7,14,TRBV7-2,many,TGTGCCAGCAGCTTAAGGGGTTCCGAATACGAGCAGTACTTC,CASSLRGSEYEQYF
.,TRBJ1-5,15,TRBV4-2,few,TGTGCCAGCAGCCAAGAGGCAGGGAGGCATCAGCCCCAGCATTTT,CASSQEAGRHQPQHF
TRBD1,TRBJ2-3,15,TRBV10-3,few,TGTGCCATCGGGGGGACAGGGGTGTTCACAGATACGCAGTATTTT,CAIGGTGVFTDTQYF
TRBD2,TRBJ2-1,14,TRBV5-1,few,TGCGCCAGCAGCTTGCTAGCGGGAATAAATGAGCAGTTCTTC,CASSLLAGINEQFF
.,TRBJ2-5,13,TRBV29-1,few,TGCAGCGTTGGGACTGTACCCCAAGAGACCCAGTACTTC,CSVGTVPQETQYF
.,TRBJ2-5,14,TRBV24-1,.,TGTGCCACCAGTGAGGGGGGGCGCGGAGAGACCCAGTACTTC,CATSEGGRGETQYF
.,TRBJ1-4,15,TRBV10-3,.,TGTGCCATCAGTGAGTCGGCGACGGATAATGAAAAACTGTTTTTT,CAISESATDNEKLFF
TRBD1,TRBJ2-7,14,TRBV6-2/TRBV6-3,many,TGTGCCAGCAGTTACGAGACAGGGAGCTACGAGCAGTACTTC,CASSYETGSYEQYF
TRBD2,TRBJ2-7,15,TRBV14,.,TGTGCCAGCAGCCAAAGCTTCACTAGCGTGTACGAGCAGTACTTC,CASSQSFTSVYEQYF
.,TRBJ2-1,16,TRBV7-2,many,TGTGCCAGCAGCCCATCGGGACTCAACCCCTCGAGTGAGCAGTTCTTC,CASSPSGLNPSSEQFF
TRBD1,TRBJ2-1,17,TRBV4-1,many,TGCGCCAGCAGCCAGCAACGGGGACAGACCTCCTACAATGAGCAGTTCTTC,CASSQQRGQTSYNEQFF
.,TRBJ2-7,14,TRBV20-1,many,TGCAGTGCAAACCTTGGGGCTAGCGTCTACGAGCAGTACTTC,CSANLGASVYEQYF
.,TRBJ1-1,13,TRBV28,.,TGTGCCAGCACCGACACAGGGAGAACTGAAGCTTTCTTT,CASTDTGRTEAFF
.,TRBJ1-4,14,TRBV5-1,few,TGCGCCAGCAGCCAAGGGGATTTTGGTGAAAAACTGTTTTTT,CASSQGDFGEKLFF
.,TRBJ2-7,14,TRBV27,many,TGTGCCAGCAGTAAAAGGCGGAGGGAGGACGAGCAGTACTTC,CASSKRRREDEQYF
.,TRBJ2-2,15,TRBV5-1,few,TGCGCCAGCAGCCCATCCCCAGCAAGCACCGGGGAGCTGTTTTTT,CASSPSPASTGELFF
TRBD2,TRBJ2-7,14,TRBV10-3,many,TGTGCCATCAGACGCAGCGGGGGGGTCAACGAGCAGTACTTC,CAIRRSGGVNEQYF